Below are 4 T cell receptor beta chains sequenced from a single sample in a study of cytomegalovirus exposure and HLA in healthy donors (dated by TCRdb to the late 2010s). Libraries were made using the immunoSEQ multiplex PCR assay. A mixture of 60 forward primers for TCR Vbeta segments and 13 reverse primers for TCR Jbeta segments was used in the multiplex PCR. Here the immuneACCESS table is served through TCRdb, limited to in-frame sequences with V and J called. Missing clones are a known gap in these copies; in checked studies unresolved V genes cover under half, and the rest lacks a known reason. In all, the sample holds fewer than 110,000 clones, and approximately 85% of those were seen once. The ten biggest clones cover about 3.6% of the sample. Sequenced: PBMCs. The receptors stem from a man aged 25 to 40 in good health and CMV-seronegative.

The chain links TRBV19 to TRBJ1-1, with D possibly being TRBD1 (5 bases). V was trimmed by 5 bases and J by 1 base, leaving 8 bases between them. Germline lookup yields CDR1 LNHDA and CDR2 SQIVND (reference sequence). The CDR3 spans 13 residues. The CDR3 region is CASSDSPNTEAFF. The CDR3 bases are TGTGCCAGTAGTGACAGCCCGAACACTGAAGCTTTCTTT.

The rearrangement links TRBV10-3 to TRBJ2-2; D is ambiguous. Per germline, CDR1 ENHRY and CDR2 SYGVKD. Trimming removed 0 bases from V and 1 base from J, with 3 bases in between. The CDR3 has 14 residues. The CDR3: CAISESRNTGELFF. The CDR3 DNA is TGTGCCATCAGTGAGTCTCGGAACACCGGGGAGCTGTTTTTT.

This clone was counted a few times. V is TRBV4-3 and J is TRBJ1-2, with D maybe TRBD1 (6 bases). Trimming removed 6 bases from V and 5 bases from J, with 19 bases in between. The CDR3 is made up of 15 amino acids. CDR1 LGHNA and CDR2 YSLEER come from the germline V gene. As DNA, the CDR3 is TGCGCCAGCAGTTTCCGGGACATCCCATTATATGGCTACACCTTC. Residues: CASSFRDIPLYGYTF.

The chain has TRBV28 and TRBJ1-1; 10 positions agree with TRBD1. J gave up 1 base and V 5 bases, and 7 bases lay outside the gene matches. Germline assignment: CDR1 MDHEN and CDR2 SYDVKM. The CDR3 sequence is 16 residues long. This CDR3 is CASSTRRTGGNTEAFF. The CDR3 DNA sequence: TGTGCCAGCAGTACAAGGAGGACAGGGGGGAACACTGAAGCTTTCTTT.